The sequence of this T cell receptor beta chain was determined in a study of blood T cell repertoires in COVID-19. Study-wide context: COVID-19 samples, acute and convalescent, were from the United States, Italy and Spain. The cDNA or gDNA used as material had been derived from T cells, B-cell-depleted T cells, or PBMCs.

This clone was detected only once. Sequencing was performed with immunoSEQ multiplex PCR; in TCRdb, only in-frame clones are kept and a portion is missing. The sample includes about 670,000 clones, 70% to 90% of them seen just once. CDR1 LGHNT and CDR2 FRNRAP come from the germline V gene. This CDR3 contains 20 residues. The V gene end was trimmed by 3 bases and the J gene end by 8 bases; junction bases not matched to a gene: 24. This receptor was obtained from a young woman with acute or convalescent COVID-19. Sequenced: peripheral blood. This chain links TRBV12-5 with TRBJ1-1, with 10 bases that match TRBD1. CDR3 sequence reads: CASGFALRDRGRGVLSEAFF. The DNA of the CDR3 is TGTGCTAGTGGTTTTGCCCTCCGTGACAGGGGGCGAGGAGTATTGTCGGAAGCTTTCTTT.